Below, one TCR beta chain is given with its context. This entry belongs to a study of radiation and T cells in renal cell carcinoma. The time point here: baseline pretreatment blood. Treatment indicated: 15 Gy SBRT to primary tumor, nephrectomy 4 weeks later. Generated by immunoSEQ multiplex PCR, the TCRdb table keeps only in-frame clones and is missing some. Among roughly 120,000 clones listed, roughly 80% were seen once. This material consisted of blood, taken from a patient whose treatment included radiotherapy and nephrectomy. This clonotype originated in a woman aged 60 to 75 with renal cell carcinoma.

DNA of the CDR3: TGTGCCAGCAGTTGGTGGGGGGCCGGGGAGCTGTTTTTT. Protein product: CASSWWGAGELFF. This chain uses TRBV27 with TRBJ2-2; TRBD2 is a possible D gene (6 bases). V lost 4 bases and J 6 bases, leaving 9 bases between the germline ends. Germline V gene sequence: CDR1 MNHEY, CDR2 SMNVEV (reference sequence). CDR3 length: 13 amino acids.